Sequencing of this TCR beta chain was carried out in a study of T cells in Graves' hyperthyroidism and ophthalmopathy. Study-wide results and limits: Most thyroid-expanded clonotypes above 0.001 were also found in blood. Ophthalmopathy onset followed model prediction by a median around 6.9 months.

In regard to this clonotype: The antigen remains unidentified.

The V and J ends lost 5 bases and 5 bases respectively, with 12 bases between them. The V gene's germline CDR1 is SQVTM and CDR2 ANQGSEA. This CDR3 is 12 amino acids long. Pregnant or lactating patients were excluded, as were those with uncontrolled infection or other autoimmune disease. Researchers amplified the TCR beta CDR3 regions from RNA transcripts. An initial round of RT-PCR targeting the TCR CDR3 relied on the HTBI primer set. TCRdb fed the multiplex PCR reads into MiXCR, producing one record per CDR3 protein. The sample shows roughly 500,000 distinct CDR3 sequences, about 45% of them seen only once.

The chain employs TRBV29-1 and TRBJ2-5; D is perhaps TRBD2 (5 bases). The source is an adult woman with Graves' disease, either hyperthyroidism or ophthalmopathy (not recorded which). The sequencing input was peripheral blood or thyroid tissue (not recorded which). The CDR3 sequence is CSVLDSGETQYF. CDR3 nucleotides: TGCAGCGTTCTTGACTCGGGGGAGACCCAGTACTTC.